The clone carrying this TCR beta chain was counted only a few times. As yet, its antigen is unknown. This entry is derived from a study of neoadjuvant nivolumab and ipilimumab in lung cancer. The CDR3 runs 13 residues. The V end lost 3 bases, the J end lost 4 bases, and 7 bases lay between the germline ends. Germline CDR1 KGHSH, CDR2 LQKENI. Study-wide points: Compared with tumor-adjacent uninvolved lung, resected tumors showed greater richness and clonality. Only two of four nivolumab-treated tumors gained richness and clonality by surgery. Only a small number of samples underwent TCR sequencing.

TCRdb's copy holds only in-frame clones and misses some; the assay was immunoSEQ multiplex PCR. This sample has more than 8,500 clones, with roughly four fifths found just once. The starting material was tumor tissue, obtained after neoadjuvant nivolumab, alone or with ipilimumab, at or shortly before surgery. V is TRBV18 and J is TRBJ1-5, with no clear D. The origin of this receptor is an adult with non-small cell lung cancer. Some clones in this sample may be carry-over from other donors' samples. The CDR3 loop reads CASSPDLNQPQHF. The CDR3, as DNA: TGTGCCAGCTCACCCGATCTTAATCAGCCCCAGCATTTT.